This TCR beta chain was recovered during a study of blood T cell repertoires in COVID-19. Study-level information: COVID-19 samples, acute and convalescent, were from the United States, Italy and Spain. Sources were T cells, B-cell-depleted T cells, or PBMCs; the material itself was cDNA or gDNA.

V lost 2 bases to trimming and J lost 2 bases, with 13 bases between them. There are 15 residues in the CDR3. Germline V gene lookup returns CDR1 PRHDT and CDR2 FYEKMQ (reference sequence). This clone was seen a single time. Produced via immunoSEQ multiplex PCR; TCRdb's table is partial and in-frame only. This sample carries 200,000 to 250,000 clones, around 84% of them seen once, and the ten largest clones take around 1%. The TCR comes from a man aged 40-55 years with acute or convalescent COVID-19. The chain couples TRBV13 to TRBJ2-7, with no clear D. The material sequenced was peripheral blood. The CDR3 protein is CASSLSSFSTYEQYF. The CDR3 region has the DNA TGTGCCAGCAGCTTATCGAGCTTTTCTACCTACGAGCAGTACTTC.